This T cell receptor (beta chain) was sequenced for a study of blood T cell repertoires in COVID-19. For the study at large: Both acute and convalescent COVID-19 samples were obtained from the United States, Italy and Spain. PBMCs, B-cell-depleted T cells, or T cells were the source of the cDNA or gDNA that made up the material.

This CDR3 is built from 12 residues. Germline V CDR1 and CDR2: LGHDT, YNNKEL (reference sequence). With 6 bases removed from V and 3 bases from J, the gap between germline ends came to 5 bases. Measured with immunoSEQ multiplex PCR; TCRdb has only the in-frame clones, and not every one. The data show roughly 410,000 clones, about 89% seen once. Material for sequencing was peripheral blood. The rearrangement links TRBV3-1 (or the pseudogene TRBV3-2) to TRBJ2-2; D unresolved. The sequence came from a man aged 35-49 years with acute or convalescent COVID-19. CDR3 bases: TGTGCCAGCAGTAGTGACACCGGGGAGCTGTTTTTT. Its translation: CASSSDTGELFF.